This TCR beta chain came from a study of T cell responses to AZD1222 COVID-19 vaccine (dated by TCRdb to the early 2020s). A note on the overall study: A total of just over 230 trial participants underwent TCR sequencing, of whom 200 to 220 received two doses of AZD1222 and about 25 received two doses of the MenACWY control vaccine. Trial participants were enrolled by age into subgroups of 18-55, 56-69 and 70-plus years, and roughly 150, 30 and 60 TCR-sequenced participants, respectively, were included in these subgroups.

Trimming removed 4 bases from V and 7 bases from J, leaving 7 bases between the germline ends. CDR1 is given as DFQATT and CDR2 as SNEGSKA, both from the germline V gene (reference sequence). The CDR3 measures 11 amino acids from cysteine to phenylalanine. The retained sequence is limited to the CDR3, 33 bases, with the frame set at the first base. Notes on this clone: The target of this receptor is not known. No base quality information exists; no much larger clone differs at one position.

Results the study describes overall, beyond this receptor: Epitopes outside the regions mutated in the B.1.351 and B.1.1.7 variants were reportedly recognized by nearly half of the unique spike-specific TCRs. The 56-69-year group was small, and its depth increase did not reach significance, likely because of low power. Conclusions about previously exposed vaccinees are limited, since just five or six AZD1222 recipients were seropositive for SARS-CoV-2 at baseline. Participants were mostly white British, with more females than males. The authors suggested clonal diversity may have been underestimated. Because no day 14 peak-response samples were available, repertoires were characterized only after the peak T cell response. After two AZD1222 doses, spike-specific TCR breadth and depth were significantly higher than at day 0 and than in MenACWY recipients. The whole spike protein was spanned by vaccine-associated CD4 TCRs, and dominant responses were seen in regions 160-218 and 743-854.

The CDR3 regions of human TCRbeta chains were analyzed by immunosequencing. The authors processed their data as follows. TCRs in the repertoires were matched against a reference library of SARS-CoV-2-specific TCRs that had been generated with the MIRA antigen-specificity platform. Breadth was defined as the fraction of unique TCRs that were SARS-CoV-2-associated. Depth was defined as the fraction of total T cells that were SARS-CoV-2-associated. Using the MIRA data, each spike-specific TCR was mapped to the spike region that the TCR reacts to and placed in a CD4 or CD8 class. Log10-transformed breadth and depth values were compared by one-way ANOVA with Sidak's multiple comparisons tests. Held by TCRdb, this immuneACCESS table contains in-frame sequences only and omits some clones. Under half of the omission traces to an unresolved V gene where checked; the cause of the rest is unknown. V and J calls and clone size are given by that table; D and trimming were obtained from the DNA. The sample includes 40,000 to 50,000 clones, with roughly 88% observed a single time. More than 15% of the sample lies in the top ten.

The meaning of the sample's time point label: about 28 days (+/-7) after the second vaccine dose. AZD1222 recipients given second doses at about 4 weeks or at about 12 weeks were pooled, since spike-specific TCR depth and breadth were not found to differ between the two schedules. Vaccinee samples were obtained from the UK trials COV001 and COV002, which included a single-blind randomized controlled phase 2/3 trial of AZD1222 (ChAdOx1 nCoV-19) in healthy adults. For TCRbeta chain sequencing, PBMC samples from trial participants were taken at day 0 and at day 28 after the second dose. Sequenced here: peripheral blood, sampled 28 days after the second AZD1222 dose. The receptor's source is an adult who received the AZD1222 COVID-19 vaccine. The rearranged chain carries TRBV20-1 and TRBJ1-4; the D gene remains uncertain. The CDR3 region: CSAKRSEKLFF. The sequence in DNA is TGCAGTGCTAAGAGGAGTGAAAAACTGTTTTTT.